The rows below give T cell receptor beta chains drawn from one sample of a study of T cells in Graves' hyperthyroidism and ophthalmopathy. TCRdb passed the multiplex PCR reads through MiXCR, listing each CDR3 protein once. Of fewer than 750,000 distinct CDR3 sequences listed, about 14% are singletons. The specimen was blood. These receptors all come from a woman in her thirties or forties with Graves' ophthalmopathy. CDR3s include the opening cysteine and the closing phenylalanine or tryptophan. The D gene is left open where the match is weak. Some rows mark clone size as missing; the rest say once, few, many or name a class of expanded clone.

CDR3 DNA: TGTGCCAGCAGCTTAGCCGGGGGGCGGGAGGATTTCTACGAGCAGTACTTC
CDR3 protein: CASSLAGGREDFYEQYF
V gene: TRBV7-2
J gene: TRBJ2-7
clone size: many
D gene: TRBD2

CDR3 DNA: TGTGCCACCAGCAGAGGGGTCCCTGGGGGCTCCTACAATGAGCAGTTCTTC
CDR3 protein: CATSRGVPGGSYNEQFF
V gene: TRBV15
J gene: TRBJ2-1
clone size: many
D gene: -

CDR3 DNA: TGTGCCAGCAGTTGGGCGGACCTGGGGGAGACCCAGTACTTC
CDR3 protein: CASSWADLGETQYF
V gene: TRBV6-2/TRBV6-3
J gene: TRBJ2-5
clone size: -
D gene: -

CDR3 DNA: TGTGCCAGCAGCCAAGGCGTCCACTCTGGGGCCAACGTCCTGACTTTC
CDR3 protein: CASSQGVHSGANVLTF
V gene: TRBV14
J gene: TRBJ2-6
clone size: many
D gene: -

CDR3 DNA: TGCGCCAGCAGCTTGGTTGGGGGTAGCGCCTACGAGCAGTACTTC
CDR3 protein: CASSLVGGSAYEQYF
V gene: TRBV5-1
J gene: TRBJ2-7
clone size: many
D gene: -

CDR3 DNA: TGTGCCATCAGTGGGGGAGGGGGTCAAGAGACCCAGTACTTC
CDR3 protein: CAISGGGGQETQYF
V gene: TRBV10-3
J gene: TRBJ2-5
clone size: -
D gene: -

CDR3 DNA: TGTGCCAGCAGCGTGACTGGGACAGGCTACGAGCAGTACTTC
CDR3 protein: CASSVTGTGYEQYF
V gene: TRBV9
J gene: TRBJ2-7
clone size: many
D gene: TRBD1

CDR3 DNA: TGTGCCAGCAGTTCGGGGTCGGGCGCAAGGACCCAGTACTTC
CDR3 protein: CASSSGSGARTQYF
V gene: TRBV12-3/TRBV12-4
J gene: TRBJ2-5
clone size: -
D gene: -

CDR3 DNA: TGTGCCAGCAGTTTTATCTGGGTAGCGGAACAAGAGACCCAGTACTTC
CDR3 protein: CASSFIWVAEQETQYF
V gene: TRBV28
J gene: TRBJ2-5
clone size: -
D gene: -

CDR3 DNA: TGTACCTGGGGGACCGGATTATGGGAGACCCAGTACTTC
CDR3 protein: CTWGTGLWETQYF
V gene: TRBV30
J gene: TRBJ2-5
clone size: -
D gene: -

CDR3 DNA: TGTGCCAGCAGCCCGTTACAGGGGGCAGCCGAGCAGTACTTC
CDR3 protein: CASSPLQGAAEQYF
V gene: TRBV7-8
J gene: TRBJ2-7
clone size: many
D gene: TRBD1

CDR3 DNA: TGTGCCAGCAGCCCGAGCCAAGCAGGCTATGGCTACACCTTC
CDR3 protein: CASSPSQAGYGYTF
V gene: TRBV9
J gene: TRBJ1-2
clone size: many
D gene: -

CDR3 DNA: TGTGCCAGCAGTTACTCCGAACAGGGGGCAAATGGCTACACCTTC
CDR3 protein: CASSYSEQGANGYTF
V gene: TRBV6-5
J gene: TRBJ1-2
clone size: -
D gene: TRBD1

CDR3 DNA: TGTGCCAGCAGTTATTCCAGGGAAGACTACGAGCAGTACTTC
CDR3 protein: CASSYSREDYEQYF
V gene: TRBV6-2/TRBV6-3
J gene: TRBJ2-7
clone size: many
D gene: -

CDR3 DNA: TGTGCCAGCAGCTCCGCTGGATCTCTAACTGATCAAGAGACCCAGTACTTC
CDR3 protein: CASSSAGSLTDQETQYF
V gene: TRBV13
J gene: TRBJ2-5
clone size: few
D gene: -

CDR3 DNA: TGTGCCAGCAGTGAATCGAGGACCCTAAGCCCCTACGAGCAGTACTTC
CDR3 protein: CASSESRTLSPYEQYF
V gene: TRBV25-1
J gene: TRBJ2-7
clone size: -
D gene: -

CDR3 DNA: TGTGCCAGCAGCTTTGGGGGCGGCGTCACTGAAGCTTTCTTT
CDR3 protein: CASSFGGGVTEAFF
V gene: TRBV7-8
J gene: TRBJ1-1
clone size: many
D gene: -

CDR3 DNA: TGTGCCAGCAGCCATGGGGGGTTCTACGAGCAGTACTTC
CDR3 protein: CASSHGGFYEQYF
V gene: TRBV12-3/TRBV12-4
J gene: TRBJ2-7
clone size: few
D gene: -

CDR3 DNA: TGCAGCGTTGAAGAAGGTAGTGGGGGGCTAGCTAACTATGGCTACACCTTC
CDR3 protein: CSVEEGSGGLANYGYTF
V gene: TRBV29-1
J gene: TRBJ1-2
clone size: many
D gene: -

CDR3 DNA: TGTGCCAGCAGCCACCTCCAGCGGTCCGGGACAGGGAACGATCAGCCCCAGCATTTT
CDR3 protein: CASSHLQRSGTGNDQPQHF
V gene: TRBV4-2
J gene: TRBJ1-5
clone size: -
D gene: TRBD1

CDR3 DNA: TGTGCCAGCAGCTTAGATGCACGGGAGCAGTACTTC
CDR3 protein: CASSLDAREQYF
V gene: TRBV7-2
J gene: TRBJ2-7
clone size: -
D gene: -

CDR3 DNA: TGCAGTGCTAGGGACAGCGTCTACGAGCAGTACTTC
CDR3 protein: CSARDSVYEQYF
V gene: TRBV20-1
J gene: TRBJ2-7
clone size: many
D gene: -

CDR3 DNA: TGTGCCAGTACCTTACTAGCAGGCACCGGGGAGCTGTTTTTT
CDR3 protein: CASTLLAGTGELFF
V gene: TRBV19
J gene: TRBJ2-2
clone size: many
D gene: -

CDR3 DNA: TGTGCCAGCAGTCGGTGGGGTAGCGGGGGTCAAGAGACCCAGTACTTC
CDR3 protein: CASSRWGSGGQETQYF
V gene: TRBV12-3/TRBV12-4
J gene: TRBJ2-5
clone size: -
D gene: TRBD2

CDR3 DNA: TGCAGCGTTGTCGGAGAGCAAGAGACCCAGTACTTC
CDR3 protein: CSVVGEQETQYF
V gene: TRBV29-1
J gene: TRBJ2-5
clone size: -
D gene: -

CDR3 DNA: TGTGCCAGCAGTATGCAGGGGGGAGCTGGGGCCAACGTCCTGACTTTC
CDR3 protein: CASSMQGGAGANVLTF
V gene: TRBV12-3/TRBV12-4
J gene: TRBJ2-6
clone size: -
D gene: -

CDR3 DNA: TGTGCCAGCAGCTTCGGAGAGTTGGGCGAGCAGTACTTC
CDR3 protein: CASSFGELGEQYF
V gene: TRBV5-5
J gene: TRBJ2-7
clone size: -
D gene: -

CDR3 DNA: TGTGCCAGCAGCCCCTCCCTCAGGGTAGGAGAGACCCAGTACTTC
CDR3 protein: CASSPSLRVGETQYF
V gene: TRBV7-9
J gene: TRBJ2-5
clone size: -
D gene: -

CDR3 DNA: TGTGCCTGGAGTGGGGGCAGGGGGCATCAGCCCCAGCATTTT
CDR3 protein: CAWSGGRGHQPQHF
V gene: TRBV30
J gene: TRBJ1-5
clone size: -
D gene: TRBD1

CDR3 DNA: TGTGCCAGCAGTTTATTGGTAGGGCTGGGCGAGCAGTACTTC
CDR3 protein: CASSLLVGLGEQYF
V gene: TRBV28
J gene: TRBJ2-7
clone size: many
D gene: -

CDR3 DNA: TGTGCCAGCAGCCAGCCGCTTTCGGACGGATACTACGAGCAGTACTTC
CDR3 protein: CASSQPLSDGYYEQYF
V gene: TRBV3-1
J gene: TRBJ2-7
clone size: few
D gene: -

CDR3 DNA: TGTGCCAGCAGCTTTCAGGGAGGAGCCGGGGAGCTGTTTTTT
CDR3 protein: CASSFQGGAGELFF
V gene: TRBV7-9
J gene: TRBJ2-2
clone size: once
D gene: -

CDR3 DNA: TGTGCCAGCAGGGCCCCGGGACACACTGAAGCTTTCTTT
CDR3 protein: CASRAPGHTEAFF
V gene: TRBV2
J gene: TRBJ1-1
clone size: many
D gene: -

CDR3 DNA: TGCAGCGTTGAATACTATGGCTACACCTTC
CDR3 protein: CSVEYYGYTF
V gene: TRBV29-1
J gene: TRBJ1-2
clone size: many
D gene: -

CDR3 DNA: TGTGCTAGCAGCCCGATAGAGGGGATATCGAACACCGGGGAGCTGTTTTTT
CDR3 protein: CASSPIEGISNTGELFF
V gene: TRBV7-7
J gene: TRBJ2-2
clone size: few
D gene: -

CDR3 DNA: TGTGCCAGCAGTTACAGGGTCGGTACCTACGAGCAGTACTTC
CDR3 protein: CASSYRVGTYEQYF
V gene: TRBV27
J gene: TRBJ2-7
clone size: many
D gene: -

CDR3 DNA: TGTGCCAGTAAGGACAGGGGCCTGAACACCGGGGAGCTGTTTTTT
CDR3 protein: CASKDRGLNTGELFF
V gene: TRBV19
J gene: TRBJ2-2
clone size: few
D gene: TRBD1

CDR3 DNA: TGTGCCAGCAGCCCGACGGGATTATATGGCTACACCTTC
CDR3 protein: CASSPTGLYGYTF
V gene: TRBV18
J gene: TRBJ1-2
clone size: many
D gene: -

CDR3 DNA: TGTGCCAGCAGGGAACCGGGGCAACAAGAGACCCAGTACTTC
CDR3 protein: CASREPGQQETQYF
V gene: TRBV6-2/TRBV6-3
J gene: TRBJ2-5
clone size: many
D gene: -

CDR3 DNA: TGTGCCAGCAGCGTAGAATCCCACACTGAAGCTTTCTTT
CDR3 protein: CASSVESHTEAFF
V gene: TRBV9
J gene: TRBJ1-1
clone size: many
D gene: -

CDR3 DNA: TGTGCCAGCATCGGCCGGTTGGTTGAGCAGTACTTC
CDR3 protein: CASIGRLVEQYF
V gene: TRBV2
J gene: TRBJ2-7
clone size: many
D gene: -

CDR3 DNA: TGCGCCAGCAGCTTGGATCCGGAATCGGAGTCTGAAGCTTTCTTT
CDR3 protein: CASSLDPESESEAFF
V gene: TRBV5-1
J gene: TRBJ1-1
clone size: few
D gene: -